This T cell receptor (beta chain) is from a study of blood T cell repertoires in COVID-19. The wider study: Sites across the United States, Italy and Spain contributed samples from acute and convalescent COVID-19. In each case, the material was cDNA or gDNA derived from T cells, B-cell-depleted T cells, or PBMCs.

Enrollment of patients from Seattle took place during active infection, with longitudinal follow-up. In the study's own analysis: Scientists estimated how many nucleated cells there were by amplifying reference gene primers. Using immunoSEQ multiplex PCR, the repertoire was profiled, and TCRdb retains in-frame clones only, with some absent. D and trimming were read from the DNA, whereas the V and J calls and clone size are those reported in that table. Of about 120,000 clones listed, 85% to 90% are singletons. There are 17 residues in the CDR3. Germline CDR1 reads KGHSH; CDR2 reads LQKENI. The germline V and J ends were trimmed by 2 bases and 1 base, with 15 bases remaining between them.

This chain joins TRBV18 and TRBJ1-5, with TRBD1 as a possible D gene (6 bases). Sequencing was carried out using peripheral blood. This sequence was found in a woman in her fifties or sixties with COVID-19, enrolled during active disease. The CDR3 here is CASSPYGGGASNQPQHF. In DNA, the CDR3 is TGTGCCAGCTCACCATATGGCGGGGGGGCAAGCAATCAGCCCCAGCATTTT.